This is a list of T cell receptor beta chains from one sample in a study of blood T cell repertoires in COVID-19. Sequenced by immunoSEQ multiplex PCR; TCRdb stores in-frame clones only, minus some. The sample includes some 170,000 clones, more than 80% of them seen just once. Sequencing was done on a sample of peripheral blood. The receptor source for this set is a woman aged 55-69 years with acute or convalescent COVID-19. Each CDR3 is given with its conserved first and last residue. The D gene is left open where the match is weak. Only part of the rows carry a size: once, few, many, or a class if the clone is expanded.

>TRBD2|NA|TRBV5-1|TRBJ2-1
CASRGLADNEQFF
TGCGCCAGCAGAGGACTAGCGGACAATGAGCAGTTCTTC
>TRBD2|NA|TRBV30|TRBJ2-1
CAWSPGLVVGNEQFF
TGTGCCTGGAGCCCGGGACTAGTTGTCGGCAATGAGCAGTTCTTC
>NA|NA|TRBV7-6|TRBJ2-5
CASSPFSRNGETQYF
TGTGCCAGCAGCCCCTTCTCCAGAAATGGAGAGACCCAGTACTTC
>NA|NA|TRBV2|TRBJ1-5
CASNPTGLNQPQHF
TGTGCCAGCAACCCGACAGGCCTCAATCAGCCCCAGCATTTT
>NA|NA|TRBV6-5|TRBJ1-2
CASGSGIRYGYTF
TGTGCCAGCGGATCGGGAATACGCTATGGCTACACCTTC
>NA|many|TRBV5-6|TRBJ1-1
CASSLGVGGPLKAFF
TGTGCCAGCAGCTTGGGGGTCGGGGGGCCATTGAAAGCTTTCTTT
>NA|once|TRBV6-5|TRBJ1-1
CASSYSPLRNTEAFF
TGTGCCAGCAGTTACAGTCCCCTAAGGAACACTGAAGCTTTCTTT
>TRBD1|NA|TRBV11-2|TRBJ2-3
CASSFLPTGGAVTQYF
TGTGCCAGCAGCTTCCTTCCGACAGGGGGCGCGGTTACGCAGTATTTT
>NA|NA|TRBV28|TRBJ1-2
CASSPGYGYTF
TGTGCCAGCAGTCCAGGGTATGGCTACACCTTC
>TRBD2|NA|TRBV3-1/TRBV3-2|TRBJ2-1
CASSVFASGGGEQFF
TGTGCCAGCAGCGTGTTTGCTAGCGGTGGGGGTGAGCAGTTCTTC
>TRBD2|NA|TRBV19|TRBJ2-1
CASGLAGGSYNEQFF
TGTGCCAGTGGGCTAGCGGGAGGTTCTTACAATGAGCAGTTCTTC
>NA|NA|TRBV7-3|TRBJ1-1
CASSLGGHSRGNTEAFF
TGTGCCAGCAGCTTAGGGGGACACTCAAGGGGGAACACTGAAGCTTTCTTT
>NA|NA|TRBV19|TRBJ1-2
CASSIVYSPYGYTF
TGTGCCAGTAGTATTGTGTACTCCCCTTATGGCTACACCTTC
>TRBD1|NA|TRBV28|TRBJ2-6
CASSSLMGDSNAGANVLTF
TGTGCCAGCAGTTCCCTGATGGGGGACAGTAATGCTGGGGCCAACGTCCTGACTTTC
>NA|few|TRBV30|TRBJ1-2
CAWSPGIYGYTF
TGTGCCTGGAGTCCGGGTATCTATGGCTACACCTTC
>TRBD1|NA|TRBV6-5|TRBJ1-2
CASSTGQPYGYTF
TGTGCCAGCAGTACGGGACAGCCCTATGGCTACACCTTC
>NA|NA|TRBV15|TRBJ2-2
CATSPGPVWNTGELFF
TGTGCCACCAGCCCAGGGCCCGTGTGGAACACCGGGGAGCTGTTTTTT
>NA|NA|TRBV29-1|TRBJ2-2
CSVSDSTNTGELFF
TGCAGCGTGTCGGACAGTACGAACACCGGGGAGCTGTTTTTT
>TRBD1|NA|TRBV7-2|TRBJ1-2
CASSVGTGSNLNYGYTF
TGTGCCAGCAGCGTCGGGACAGGGAGTAACCTTAACTATGGCTACACCTTC
>NA|NA|TRBV7-9|TRBJ2-7
CASSTGLYEQYF
TGTGCCAGCAGCACGGGACTCTACGAGCAGTACTTC
>TRBD2|NA|TRBV12-3/TRBV12-4|TRBJ2-3
CATARDYTDTQYF
TGTGCCACGGCTCGGGACTACACAGATACGCAGTATTTT
>TRBD1|NA|TRBV5-1|TRBJ1-4
CASSLEGGEKLFF
TGCGCCAGCAGCTTGGAAGGGGGCGAAAAACTGTTTTTT
>TRBD2|once|TRBV24-1|TRBJ2-1
CATSDPVGGRAGNEQFF
TGTGCCACCAGTGATCCCGTAGGTGGGAGAGCGGGGAATGAGCAGTTCTTC
>NA|NA|TRBV4-2|TRBJ1-4
CASSARGRIGEKLFF
TGTGCCAGCAGCGCCCGAGGGAGGATTGGAGAAAAACTGTTTTTT
>TRBD1|NA|TRBV5-4|TRBJ2-5
CASSFVGQQETQYF
TGTGCCAGCAGCTTTGTGGGACAGCAAGAGACCCAGTACTTC
>NA|NA|TRBV6-1|TRBJ1-2
CASSESGGGYGYTF
TGTGCCAGCAGTGAATCGGGGGGCGGGTATGGCTACACCTTC
>NA|NA|TRBV19|TRBJ1-2
CASSDPGIANYGYTF
TGTGCCAGTAGTGACCCGGGGATAGCTAACTATGGCTACACCTTC
>NA|NA|TRBV3-1/TRBV3-2|TRBJ1-5
CASSSGSGSNQPQHF
TGTGCCAGCAGCTCCGGGAGCGGGAGCAATCAGCCCCAGCATTTT
>NA|NA|TRBV1|TRBJ2-5
CTSSQGLGRRTSGVYQETQYF
TGCACCAGCAGCCAAGGGTTAGGGCGGCGGACTAGCGGAGTGTACCAAGAGACCCAGTACTTC
>TRBD1|NA|TRBV5-1|TRBJ2-7
CASSSGPSTGPSYEQYF
TGCGCCAGCAGTTCCGGCCCCTCGACAGGGCCATCCTACGAGCAGTACTTC
>TRBD1|NA|TRBV27|TRBJ1-2
CASSSHRGKNYGYTF
TGTGCCAGCAGTTCTCACAGGGGGAAGAACTATGGCTACACCTTC
>NA|NA|TRBV10-1|TRBJ1-2
CASSAGLNYGYTF
TGCGCTTCGAGCGCAGGGCTTAACTATGGCTACACCTTC
>TRBD1|NA|TRBV30|TRBJ1-1
CAGNRGYTEAFF
TGTGCCGGAAACAGGGGTTACACTGAAGCTTTCTTT
>NA|NA|TRBV2|TRBJ1-2
CASSGQLTNYGYTF
TGTGCCAGCAGTGGACAGTTAACTAACTATGGCTACACCTTC
>NA|NA|TRBV18|TRBJ1-5
CASSPDQGGSFRGREPQHF
TGTGCCAGCTCACCGGACCAGGGCGGTAGTTTTAGGGGTAGGGAGCCCCAGCATTTT
>NA|NA|TRBV19|TRBJ2-3
CASSRGLAVTSTDTQYF
TGTGCCAGTAGTAGAGGACTTGCCGTCACTAGCACAGATACGCAGTATTTT
>NA|NA|TRBV29-1|TRBJ1-2
CSVQGGGHYGYTF
TGCAGCGTTCAGGGTGGGGGCCACTATGGCTACACCTTC
>NA|NA|TRBV20-1|TRBJ1-2
CSARVSGMYTF
TGCAGTGCTAGGGTATCAGGCATGTACACCTTC
>NA|once|TRBV4-1|TRBJ1-1
CASSQERTARRAFF
TGCGCCAGCAGCCAAGAGCGGACAGCGAGGAGAGCTTTCTTT
>TRBD1|NA|TRBV7-8|TRBJ2-7
CASSPSTGYYEQYF
TGTGCCAGCAGCCCCTCGACAGGGTACTACGAGCAGTACTTC
>NA|NA|TRBV6-5|TRBJ2-1
CASSTRQPKQFF
TGTGCCAGCAGTACCCGACAGCCCAAACAGTTCTTC
>TRBD1|NA|TRBV5-6|TRBJ1-2
CASSFPRTGVGQGGYTF
TGTGCCAGCAGTTTCCCCCGGACAGGGGTCGGACAGGGTGGCTACACCTTC
>TRBD2|once|TRBV3-1/TRBV3-2|TRBJ2-1
CASSQGRAAGDEQFF
TGTGCCAGCAGCCAAGGAAGGGCAGCGGGGGATGAGCAGTTCTTC
>NA|few|TRBV5-4|TRBJ2-1
CASRRLGSHNEQFF
TGTGCCAGCAGGAGGTTAGGCAGCCACAATGAGCAGTTCTTC
>TRBD2|NA|TRBV5-1|TRBJ2-5
CASSFPAGVLGQETQYF
TGCGCCAGCAGCTTCCCAGCGGGGGTTCTGGGCCAAGAGACCCAGTACTTC
>NA|NA|TRBV14|TRBJ2-2
CASSRDLNTGELFF
TGTGCCAGCAGCCGGGACTTGAACACCGGGGAGCTGTTTTTT
>NA|few|TRBV15|TRBJ1-1
CATSREGPGQLEAFF
TGTGCCACCAGCAGAGAGGGCCCGGGACAACTTGAAGCTTTCTTT
>TRBD2|NA|TRBV5-1|TRBJ2-1
CASSGGLAGSSYNEQFF
TGCGCCAGCAGCGGGGGACTAGCGGGAAGCTCCTACAATGAGCAGTTCTTC
>NA|few|TRBV19|TRBJ1-5
CASNQGLSNQPQHF
TGTGCCAGTAATCAGGGGTTGAGCAATCAGCCCCAGCATTTT
>NA|NA|TRBV29-1|TRBJ2-1
CSGTLSDEQFF
TGCAGCGGTACCCTTAGCGATGAGCAGTTCTTC
>TRBD1|NA|TRBV6-2/TRBV6-3|TRBJ2-1
CASSAGTGTLNEQFF
TGTGCCAGCAGTGCCGGGACAGGGACCCTAAATGAGCAGTTCTTC
>NA|NA|TRBV7-6|TRBJ1-3
CASSYPVPAGNTIYF
TGTGCCAGCAGCTATCCGGTCCCGGCTGGAAACACCATATATTTT
>NA|NA|TRBV9|TRBJ2-2
CASSVGRTNTGELFF
TGTGCCAGCAGCGTAGGCAGAACGAACACCGGGGAGCTGTTTTTT
>TRBD2|NA|TRBV18|TRBJ2-7
CASSQGTSGRSSYEQYF
TGTGCCAGCTCCCAGGGGACTAGCGGAAGGAGCTCCTACGAGCAGTACTTC
>TRBD1|NA|TRBV20-1|TRBJ1-6
CSASLTGGENSPLHF
TGCAGTGCTAGTCTGACAGGGGGCGAAAATTCACCCCTCCACTTT
>TRBD1|NA|TRBV27|TRBJ2-7
CASSYRGDYEQYF
TGTGCCAGCAGTTACAGGGGGGACTACGAGCAGTACTTC
>TRBD2|NA|TRBV3-1/TRBV3-2|TRBJ2-7
CASSQARSGTSVWEQYF
TGTGCCAGCAGCCAAGCACGTTCTGGGACTAGCGTCTGGGAGCAGTACTTC
>TRBD2|once|TRBV5-1|TRBJ2-3
CASSRAGGSTDTQYF
TGCGCCAGCAGCCGAGCGGGAGGTAGCACAGATACGCAGTATTTT
>NA|few|TRBV27|TRBJ1-4
CASSLFGAANEKLFF
TGTGCCAGCAGTCTCTTTGGGGCGGCTAATGAAAAACTGTTTTTT
>NA|NA|TRBV6-5|TRBJ1-6
CASSYDRGGIGSPLHF
TGTGCCAGCAGTTACGATAGGGGAGGGATAGGTTCACCCCTCCACTTT